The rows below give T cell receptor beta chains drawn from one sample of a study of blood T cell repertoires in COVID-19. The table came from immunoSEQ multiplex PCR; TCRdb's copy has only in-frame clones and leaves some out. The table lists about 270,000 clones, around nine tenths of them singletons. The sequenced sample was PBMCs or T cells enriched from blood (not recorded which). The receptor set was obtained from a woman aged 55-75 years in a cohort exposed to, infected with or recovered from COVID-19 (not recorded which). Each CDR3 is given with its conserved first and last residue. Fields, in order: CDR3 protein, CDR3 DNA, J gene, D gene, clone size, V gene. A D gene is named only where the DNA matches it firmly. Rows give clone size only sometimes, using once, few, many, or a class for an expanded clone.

cdr3_aa: CASSLEQGAYEQYF
cdr3_nt: TGCGCCAGCAGCTTGGAACAGGGGGCCTACGAGCAGTACTTC
j_call: TRBJ2-7
d_call: TRBD1
clone_size: .
v_call: TRBV5-1

cdr3_aa: CASSPFTGGDNTEAFF
cdr3_nt: TGTGCCAGCTCCCCCTTTACAGGGGGCGATAACACTGAAGCTTTCTTT
j_call: TRBJ1-1
d_call: TRBD1
clone_size: .
v_call: TRBV18

cdr3_aa: CASSRQGFTEAFF
cdr3_nt: TGTGCCAGCAGCAGACAGGGATTCACTGAAGCTTTCTTT
j_call: TRBJ1-1
d_call: TRBD1
clone_size: .
v_call: TRBV9

cdr3_aa: CASRTDRVDGYTF
cdr3_nt: TGTGCCAGTAGAACGGACAGAGTCGATGGCTACACCTTC
j_call: TRBJ1-2
d_call: .
clone_size: .
v_call: TRBV19

cdr3_aa: CASSQIWTDYGYTF
cdr3_nt: TGTGCCAGCAGCCAGATCTGGACTGACTATGGCTACACCTTC
j_call: TRBJ1-2
d_call: .
clone_size: .
v_call: TRBV4-2

cdr3_aa: CASSVVGVMNTEAFF
cdr3_nt: TGTGCCAGCAGCGTAGTAGGGGTCATGAACACTGAAGCTTTCTTT
j_call: TRBJ1-1
d_call: .
clone_size: once
v_call: TRBV9

cdr3_aa: CASSPSPAGDYEQYF
cdr3_nt: TGTGCCAGCAGCCCCAGTCCAGCGGGGGACTACGAGCAGTACTTC
j_call: TRBJ2-7
d_call: TRBD2
clone_size: .
v_call: TRBV4-2

cdr3_aa: CASSLLGTSGRNEQFF
cdr3_nt: TGTGCCAGCAGTTTACTGGGGACTAGCGGGAGGAATGAGCAGTTCTTC
j_call: TRBJ2-1
d_call: TRBD2
clone_size: .
v_call: TRBV28

cdr3_aa: CASSPILLAGVYNEQFF
cdr3_nt: TGTGCCAGCTCACCAATACTCCTAGCGGGAGTGTACAATGAGCAGTTCTTC
j_call: TRBJ2-1
d_call: TRBD2
clone_size: .
v_call: TRBV18

cdr3_aa: CASRSSAAPYEQYF
cdr3_nt: TGTGCCAGCAGGAGCTCGGCGGCCCCCTACGAGCAGTACTTC
j_call: TRBJ2-7
d_call: .
clone_size: .
v_call: TRBV28

cdr3_aa: CASRPGQGAGELFF
cdr3_nt: TGCGCCAGCCGTCCGGGACAGGGGGCCGGGGAGCTGTTTTTT
j_call: TRBJ2-2
d_call: TRBD1
clone_size: .
v_call: TRBV4-1

cdr3_aa: CSVVKVIQLSYNEQFF
cdr3_nt: TGCAGCGTTGTCAAGGTAATACAGCTCTCCTACAATGAGCAGTTCTTC
j_call: TRBJ2-1
d_call: .
clone_size: .
v_call: TRBV29-1

cdr3_aa: CASSLRGTRSLNEQFF
cdr3_nt: TGTGCCAGCAGCTTAAGAGGGACACGAAGCCTCAATGAGCAGTTCTTC
j_call: TRBJ2-1
d_call: .
clone_size: .
v_call: TRBV11-2

cdr3_aa: CASKEGLNTEAFF
cdr3_nt: TGTGCCAGCAAGGAGGGTTTGAACACTGAAGCTTTCTTT
j_call: TRBJ1-1
d_call: .
clone_size: once
v_call: TRBV27

cdr3_aa: CASSYRGLAGGNEQFF
cdr3_nt: TGTGCCAGCAGTTACAGGGGACTAGCGGGAGGGAATGAGCAGTTCTTC
j_call: TRBJ2-1
d_call: TRBD2
clone_size: .
v_call: TRBV6-2/TRBV6-3

cdr3_aa: CASRRSWHSPLHF
cdr3_nt: TGTGCCAGTAGGAGGAGTTGGCATTCACCCCTCCACTTT
j_call: TRBJ1-6
d_call: .
clone_size: .
v_call: TRBV12-3/TRBV12-4